The 13 T cell receptor beta chains presented below share a single source sample, sequenced in a study of blood T cell repertoires in COVID-19. Measured with immunoSEQ multiplex PCR; TCRdb has only the in-frame clones, and not every one. The data contain 210,000 or so clones, around 78% of them singletons. Sequenced material: peripheral blood. The receptors derive from a woman older than 75 with active or convalescent COVID-19.

This chain joins TRBV6-2 or TRBV6-3 and TRBJ2-1; 8 bases agree with TRBD2. Germline lookup yields CDR1 MNHEY and CDR2 SVGEGT. V lost 6 bases to trimming and J lost 2 bases; unmatched junction nucleotides: 6. CDR3 length: 15 amino acids. CDR3 DNA sequence: TGTGCCAGCAGCTATAGCGGGGTGGCCTACAATGAGCAGTTCTTC. Amino acids: CASSYSGVAYNEQFF.

The rearrangement uses TRBV7-9 and TRBJ2-2; perhaps TRBD1 as D (5 bases). The germline CDR1 and CDR2 sequences are SEHNR and FQNEAQ (reference sequence). This CDR3 has 14 residues. V was shortened by 0 bases and J by 4 bases, with 6 bases between the two germline ends. In nucleotides, the CDR3 is TGTGCCAGCAGCTTAGCGGACACCACCGGGGAGCTGTTTTTT. Encoded protein: CASSLADTTGELFF.

This chain joins TRBV4-1 and TRBJ1-1; D is unclear. The CDR3 sequence is 14 residues long. CDR1 is MGHRA, CDR2 YSYEKL, per germline. Trimming took off 4 bases at V and 0 bases at J, with 9 bases between the two ends. The CDR3 DNA is TGCGCCAGCAGCCGTGACATCGTGAACACTGAAGCTTTCTTT. Translating it yields CASSRDIVNTEAFF.

The chain has TRBV5-5 and TRBJ1-1; weak D call: TRBD1 (5 bases). V was clipped by 4 bases and J by 4 bases, with 11 bases between them. The CDR3 is 13 amino acids. CDR1 SGHKS and CDR2 YYEKEE come from the germline V gene (reference sequence). CDR3 sequence (DNA): TGTGCCAGCAGCACTCAGGGTCTCACTGAAGCTTTCTTT. Protein product: CASSTQGLTEAFF.

V and J are TRBV5-1 and TRBJ1-6; D unresolved. CDR1 is SGHRS and CDR2 is YFSETQ in the germline V gene. The germline V and J ends were trimmed by 3 bases and 5 bases, with 6 bases remaining between them. The CDR3 is 13 residues long. CDR3 sequence reads: CASSSGNNSPLHF. The CDR3 nucleotides read TGCGCCAGCAGCTCGGGGAATAATTCACCCCTCCACTTT.

This chain links TRBV12-3 or TRBV12-4 with TRBJ1-1, with D unresolved. The CDR3 covers 13 residues. Trimming shortened V by 3 bases and J by 5 bases, and 10 bases separated the two germline ends. In DNA, the CDR3 is TGTGCCAGCAGTTTCGCTACGGGAACTGAAGCTTTCTTT. Its translation is CASSFATGTEAFF.

The table lists this clone with a few counts. The CDR3 coding sequence is TGCGCCAGCAGCCAAGATTGGGAGGGAATAGAAGGCTACACCTTC. Translated, it gives CASSQDWEGIEGYTF. J is TRBJ1-2 and V is TRBV4-3; no clear D gene. The ends were cut back, 0 bases at V and 8 bases at J, with 16 bases in the middle. CDR1 and CDR2 from the germline V gene are LGHNA and YSLEER. The CDR3 extends over 15 amino acids.

The chain links TRBV21-1 to TRBJ1-5; no check of the table's D call, TRBD1, against the DNA was made. TRBV21-1 is a pseudogene locus. CDR3 length: 15 residues. The CDR3 sequence: CASSTKGQGNQPQHF. The CDR3 DNA reads TGTGCCAGCAGCACGAAAGGACAGGGCAATCAGCCCCAGCATTTT.

V usage is TRBV24-1 and J usage is TRBJ2-2; 11 bases map to TRBD2. The CDR3 contains 14 residues. V trimming: 9 bases; J trimming: 4 bases; junction bases outside the gene matches: 3. Germline CDR1 reads KGHDR; CDR2 reads SFDVKD. In nucleotides, the CDR3 is TGTGCCACCGAAACTAGCGGGGGCACCGGGGAGCTGTTTTTT. Its protein is CATETSGGTGELFF.

CDR3 nucleotide sequence: TGTGCCAGCAGCAGGGACAGGGGGAATGAAAAACTGTTTTTT. Amino acid sequence: CASSRDRGNEKLFF. This chain joins TRBV11-2 and TRBJ1-4, with TRBD1 identical over 11 bases. The V gene's germline CDR1 is SGHAT and CDR2 FQNNGV. The trim removed 5 bases at V and 5 bases at J, leaving 1 base unmatched. CDR3 length equals 14 residues.

This clone was seen a handful of times. The J gene is TRBJ1-5, the V gene TRBV5-4; no definite D call. This CDR3 has 14 residues. Germline V gene data show CDR1 as SGHNT and CDR2 as YYREEE (reference sequence). V was shortened by 0 bases and J by 0 bases, with 4 bases between the two germline ends. CDR3 loop: CASSLAGSNQPQHF. In nucleotides, the CDR3 is TGTGCCAGCAGCTTGGCCGGTAGCAATCAGCCCCAGCATTTT.

The rearrangement links TRBV6-5 to TRBJ2-1, with 14 positions matching TRBD2. The CDR3 is 15 amino acids. Losses at the gene ends were 7 bases for V and 6 bases for J; bases not matched to a gene: 5. CDR1 and CDR2 (germline): MNHEY, SVGAGI. Here the CDR3 reads CASTRLAGGLNEQFF. In nucleotides, the CDR3 is TGTGCCAGCACCAGACTAGCGGGGGGGCTCAATGAGCAGTTCTTC.

This clone has more than one count but fewer than ten. This chain joins TRBV18 and TRBJ1-2; 7 bases line up with TRBD1. Germline assignment: CDR1 KGHSH and CDR2 LQKENI. The CDR3 consists of 14 residues. V shed 2 bases and J 4 bases; nucleotides not matched to a gene: 4. The DNA for the CDR3 is TGTGCCAGCTCACCAGAGGGGGCGCGCTATGGCTACACCTTC. Translating gives CASSPEGARYGYTF.